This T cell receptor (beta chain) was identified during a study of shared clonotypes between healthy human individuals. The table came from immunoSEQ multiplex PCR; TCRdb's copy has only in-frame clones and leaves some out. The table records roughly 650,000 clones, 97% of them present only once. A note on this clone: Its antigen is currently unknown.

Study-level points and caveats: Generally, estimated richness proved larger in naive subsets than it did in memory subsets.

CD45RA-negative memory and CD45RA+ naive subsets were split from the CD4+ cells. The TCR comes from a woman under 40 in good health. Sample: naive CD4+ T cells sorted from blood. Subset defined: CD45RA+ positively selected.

CDR3 sequence reads: CASSDFRQWGANVLTF. CDR3 coding DNA: TGTGCCAGCAGTGACTTTCGACAGTGGGGGGCCAACGTCCTGACTTTC. J is TRBJ2-6 and V is TRBV6-1; D may be TRBD1 (5 bases). V lost 3 bases and J lost 4, with 13 bases in between. Germline CDR1 is MNHNS and CDR2 is SASEGT. The CDR3 is 16 residues long.